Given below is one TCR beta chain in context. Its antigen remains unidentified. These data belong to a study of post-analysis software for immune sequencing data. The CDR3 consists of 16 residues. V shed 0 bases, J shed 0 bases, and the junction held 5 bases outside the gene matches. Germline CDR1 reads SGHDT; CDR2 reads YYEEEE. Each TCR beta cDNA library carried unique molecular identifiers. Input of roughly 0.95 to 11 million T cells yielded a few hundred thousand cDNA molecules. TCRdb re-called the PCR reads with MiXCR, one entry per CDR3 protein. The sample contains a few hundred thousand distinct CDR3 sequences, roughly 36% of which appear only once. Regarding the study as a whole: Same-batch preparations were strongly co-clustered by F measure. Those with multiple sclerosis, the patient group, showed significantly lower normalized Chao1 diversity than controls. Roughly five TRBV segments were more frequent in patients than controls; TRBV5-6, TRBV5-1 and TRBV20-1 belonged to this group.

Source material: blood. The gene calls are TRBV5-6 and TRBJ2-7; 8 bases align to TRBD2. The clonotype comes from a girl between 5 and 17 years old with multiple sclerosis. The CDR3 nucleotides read TGTGCCAGCAGCTTGGACGGACTAGCAGGCTCCTACGAGCAGTACTTC. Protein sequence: CASSLDGLAGSYEQYF.